Listed here is a single T cell receptor (beta chain). No cognate antigen has been identified for it. The input lacks base qualities; no much larger clone sits a single base away. In the germline V gene, CDR1 corresponds to SGHDT and CDR2 to YYEEEE. The CDR3 covers 15 residues, taking in both the cysteine and the phenylalanine. Only the CDR3 DNA stays, 45 bases, in frame from base 1. V is pared back by 4 bases and J by 3 bases, with 15 bases lying between the germline termini. The source of the sample is a study of beta chain features in type 1 diabetes (dated 2018 in TCRdb). In terms of the full investigation: Patients and healthy donors did not differ in mean age, gender distribution, total cell number or subset yield. A total of around 110,000,000 sorted cells were examined across all samples, and RNA yield correlated strongly with the number of cells per subset. The study compared TCRB repertoires of sorted circulating CD4+ T cell subsets between recently diagnosed type 1 diabetes patients and matched healthy donors. Whereas all 28 donors provided naive and central memory subsets, regulatory and stem cell-like memory subsets were isolated from just 8 patients and roughly 8 healthy donors. Here is what the overall study found, with its caveats: Shorter templates might be favored by PCR, yet because patient and control samples were amplified and corrected together, any such skew would affect both groups equally. Because cDNA was sequenced instead of genomic DNA, highly expressing activated cells could be over-represented, though the groups showed no difference in activation or CD3 levels. In all four CD4+ subsets, TCRB CDR3 length was moderately but significantly shorter in type 1 diabetes patients. Because small numbers of individuals were included in the HLA sub-analyses, any influence of HLA type on TCRB rearrangement was left unresolved. Patients with type 1 diabetes made fewer insertions and deleted more nucleotides at VDJ recombination sites, implying thymic rearrangement abnormalities. Naive, central memory and regulatory TCRB repertoires appeared to be more alike among patients than among healthy donors.

A single peripheral blood draw of about 116 mL on average was collected from each donor into heparinised tubes. A BD FACSAria II and a panel including CD45RO, CCR7, CD25, CD127, CD95 and CD27 were used to sort naive, central memory, regulatory and stem cell-like memory CD4+ T cells. All sorted populations exceeded 95% purity. PBMCs were isolated right away by Lymphoprep density gradient centrifugation and were stained directly, without culture. So that batch effects would be minimized, each experiment stained and sorted samples in pairs, pairing one healthy donor with one patient. The High Capacity cDNA Reverse Transcription Kit was used to reverse transcribe all of the isolated RNA, meaning that expressed TCRB transcripts were what got sequenced. Deep immunoSEQ sequencing was applied to naive, central memory and regulatory T cell samples, giving an average of roughly 3.3 million total reads per sample. After sorted cells were lysed in RLT buffer, RNA was extracted with DNase-treated RNeasy Micro or Mini kits, with the choice depending on cell number. To prevent cross-contamination, every cell subset was processed on its own, while patient and healthy donor samples were processed together. The immunoSEQ multiplex PCR was used to amplify TCRB sequences from cDNA, yielding 87-bp fragments that span the CDR3 region. The amplicons were sequenced using the Illumina HiSeq platform. As for the authors' bioinformatics: Synthetic template baselines were used to correct PCR bias computationally, reads within Hamming distance 2 were collapsed, and singletons that could not be merged were discarded. Reads were aligned against IMGT so that V, D and J genes, CDR3 length and insertions or deletions at six rearrangement sites could be assigned. Within each subset, clonotype counts were normalized to sorted cell number, after which true diversity and Gini coefficients were computed with the tcR R package. The overlap coefficient, calculated on TCRB nucleotide sequences, was used to measure repertoire sharing. Out-of-frame TCRB sequences from naive cells were analyzed as a proxy for the pre-selection repertoire. The table was pulled from immuneACCESS by TCRdb, which kept in-frame rearrangements only. Such tables lose some clones; where checked, under half of the loss comes from unresolved V genes, and the rest has no known cause. Clone size and V and J calls were adopted from that table, with D and trimming inferred from the DNA. This sample gives around 710,000 clones in total; 9.5% to 15% of them show up just once. The ten most abundant clones make up more than 0.1% of the sample.

The sequenced sample consisted of naive CD4+ T cells from blood. Reading the label with the study, this specimen's cell subset or site is: true naive CD4+ T cells. This receptor was obtained from a man aged 25 to 40 with type 1 diabetes. The rearrangement joined TRBV5-6 to TRBJ2-3; the D gene is perhaps TRBD1, from 6 matching bases. CDR3 reads: CASSLVGQLTDTQYF. The nucleotide sequence reads TGTGCCAGCAGCCTGGTAGGACAGTTAACAGATACGCAGTATTTT.